This T cell receptor (beta chain) was identified in a study of CD8 T cells in Susac syndrome. Overall study context: Patients with Susac syndrome, at blood draw, were therapy-naive, on corticosteroids, or on intravenous immunoglobulin alone.

V lost 0 bases, J lost 6 bases, and 16 bases lay in between. The CDR3 runs 15 residues. Germline values: CDR1 SGHRS, CDR2 YFSETQ. RNA was extracted with the RNeasy kit, and a quantity of 0.5 to 1 ug was reverse transcribed using random hexamers. TCR beta CDR3 was amplified by immunoSEQ covering 54 Vbeta and 13 Jbeta. TCRdb reprocessed the immunoSEQ multiplex PCR reads with MiXCR, giving one entry per CDR3 protein. Among some 200,000 distinct CDR3 sequences listed, 95% were seen once. It was negative isolation that provided the CD8+ and CD4+ T cells, whereas TEMRA cells were enriched by FACS. The genes are TRBV5-1 and TRBJ2-7; possible D gene TRBD1, 6 bases. The receptor comes from a human donor with Susac syndrome. The specimen sequenced was CD8+ T cells from PBMCs. CDR3 in DNA: TGCGCCAGCAGCTTGGAGGGGGTTCCAGGGCGCGAGCAGTACTTC. Translated: CASSLEGVPGREQYF.